This TCR beta chain was documented in a study of blood T cell repertoires in COVID-19. The V gene end was trimmed by 4 bases and the J gene end by 8 bases; junction bases not matched to a gene: 13. Germline assignment: CDR1 SGHAT and CDR2 FQNNGV. The CDR3 is 16 residues long. Assay: immunoSEQ multiplex PCR; the TCRdb copy retains only in-frame clones and omits some. The sample carries 450,000 to 500,000 clones, around 90% recorded once. The origin of this receptor is a woman in her late teens or twenties who had recovered from COVID-19. The sequenced material came from PBMCs or T cells enriched from blood (not recorded which). The rearrangement joins TRBV11-2 to TRBJ2-2, with 7 bases identical to TRBD2. The CDR3 DNA follows: TGTGCCAGCAGCTCCTCCCCTGGACTAGTCGGTGGGGAGCTGTTTTTT. Translating gives CASSSSPGLVGGELFF.